Listed below are T cell receptor beta chains from one sample, sequenced in a study of identifying expanded T cells in peripheral blood. Sequenced by immunoSEQ multiplex PCR; TCRdb stores in-frame clones only, minus some. The table lists 100,000 or so clones, about 89% of them singletons. Specimen: blood. The receptor source for this set is a person aged 18-69 years in good health. Both conserved end residues are part of each CDR3. Fields, in order: clone size, V gene, J gene, D gene, CDR3 DNA, CDR3 protein. The D gene is left open where the match is weak. Size is omitted from some rows. Given values are once, few, many or a class for expanded clones.

>NA|TRBV6-6|TRBJ2-7|NA
TGTGCCAGCAGACCCGACCCGGGGCAGTACTTC
CASRPDPGQYF
>NA|TRBV30|TRBJ1-1|NA
TGTGCCTGGAATTTTCAGTTGAACACTGAAGCTTTCTTT
CAWNFQLNTEAFF
>NA|TRBV4-3|TRBJ2-1|NA
TGCGCCAGCAGCCAAGATAGGTCTAGCAATGAGCAGTTCTTC
CASSQDRSSNEQFF
>NA|TRBV6-5|TRBJ2-7|TRBD1
TGTGCCAGCAGTTCACAGGGGAACGAGCAGTACTTC
CASSSQGNEQYF
>NA|TRBV27|TRBJ2-5|TRBD1
TGTGCCAGCAGTGCGTGGACAGGGCCCGAGACCCAGTACTTC
CASSAWTGPETQYF
>NA|TRBV30|TRBJ1-5|NA
TGTGCCTGGAGTGTCGGCGACGATCAGCCCCAGCATTTT
CAWSVGDDQPQHF
>NA|TRBV5-5|TRBJ2-1|NA
TGTGCCAGCTCTCAGGGTGTTGATGAGCAGTTCTTC
CASSQGVDEQFF
>NA|TRBV27|TRBJ2-7|TRBD2
TGTGCCAGCAGTTCGGGGACTAGCGGAGGCTCGGGCGAGCAGTACTTC
CASSSGTSGGSGEQYF
>NA|TRBV7-2|TRBJ2-5|TRBD2
TGTGCCAGCAGGGGACTACCTGAGACCCAGTACTTC
CASRGLPETQYF
>NA|TRBV7-6|TRBJ2-5|NA
TGTGCCAGCAGCCCGACCTCGACTGGGGAAGAGACCCAGTACTTC
CASSPTSTGEETQYF
>NA|TRBV10-3|TRBJ2-3|NA
TGTGCCAGCAGGGTAGGCAACGGCGCCGATACGCAGTATTTT
CASRVGNGADTQYF
>NA|TRBV7-8|TRBJ2-7|NA
TGTGCCAGCAGCTTAGGGTCCTACGAGCAGTACTTC
CASSLGSYEQYF
>NA|TRBV6-6|TRBJ1-2|NA
TGTGCCAGCAGTTCCGGCCCCATATATGGCTACACCTTC
CASSSGPIYGYTF
>NA|TRBV5-5|TRBJ1-1|NA
TGTGCCAGCAGCTTCGGAGGTAGCCCTGAAGCTTTCTTT
CASSFGGSPEAFF
>once|TRBV11-2|TRBJ2-4|NA
TGTGCCAGCAGCCCCGGGGGCTCGAACATTCAGTACTTC
CASSPGGSNIQYF
>NA|TRBV27|TRBJ1-6|TRBD1
TGTGCCAGCAGTACGCCTGGACAGGGGGCAAGGTCACCCCTCCACTTT
CASSTPGQGARSPLHF
>once|TRBV6-4|TRBJ1-2|NA
TGTGCCAGCAGTGAACAGGGAGGGACGGGCTACACCTTC
CASSEQGGTGYTF
>NA|TRBV4-3|TRBJ1-5|NA
TGCGCCAGCAGCCAATCGGGAGGCTTGCGCAATCAGCCCCAGCATTTT
CASSQSGGLRNQPQHF
>NA|TRBV4-1|TRBJ2-1|NA
TGCGCCAGCAGCCCAACGGCCCGGAGCTCCTACAATGAGCAGTTCTTC
CASSPTARSSYNEQFF
>NA|TRBV27|TRBJ2-1|NA
TGTGCCAGCAGTTTAGGATCGGCAATCGGTGAGCAGTTCTTC
CASSLGSAIGEQFF
>once|TRBV6-5|TRBJ1-2|NA
TGTGCCAGCAGTTATTGGTTAGGGGACCGTTATGGCTACACCTTC
CASSYWLGDRYGYTF
>NA|TRBV7-2|TRBJ1-6|NA
TGTGCCAGCAGCTTAGGGCTGACGGCCGCGCCCCTCCACTTT
CASSLGLTAAPLHF
>once|TRBV11-3|TRBJ1-5|NA
TGTGCCAGCAGCTTTGACAGGAACCCCAATCAGCCCCAGCATTTT
CASSFDRNPNQPQHF